This paragraph reports one T cell receptor (beta chain). Its target is unknown. The entry originates in a study of cytomegalovirus exposure and HLA in healthy donors. Study details: Samples from HLA-typed donors yielded 65 million to 85 million unique TCRs in an early data release.

Both 60 Vbeta primers and 13 Jbeta primers went into the PCR. Method: immunoSEQ multiplex PCR; TCRdb's copy keeps in-frame clones and lacks some. The sample gives 250,000 to 350,000 clones, around two thirds of which show up once; roughly 2.4% is in the top ten. This CDR3 spans 14 amino acids. CDR1 and CDR2 (germline): LGHNT, FRNRAP. The V segment lost 5 bases and the J segment 2 bases; nucleotides outside the gene matches: 3. Study-wide results and caveats: Presence/absence analyses assumed roughly uniform sequencing depth across donors. CMV serostatus was the only recorded immune exposure for donors.

The chain has TRBV12-5 and TRBJ1-2; 9 bases are a match to TRBD1. Sequences were obtained from PBMCs. The sequence derives from a female donor in good health and CMV-seronegative. CDR3 loop: CASGGQGTNYGYTF. The DNA for the CDR3 is TGTGCTAGTGGTGGACAGGGGACGAACTATGGCTACACCTTC. Complete variable domain (other parts from reference TRBV12-5 and TRBJ1-2): DARVTQTPRHKVTEMGQEVTMRCQPILGHNTVFWYRQTMMQGLELLAYFRNRAPLDDSGMPKDRFSAEMPDATLATLKIQPSEPRDSAVYFCASGGQGTNYGYTFGSGTRLTVV.